This T cell receptor (beta chain) was recovered during a study of cytomegalovirus exposure and HLA in healthy donors. Study-wide context: From 150 million to 200 million T cells, an earlier analysis saw 120 million or so unique TCR beta sequences.

With regard to this clone: Antigen specificity is unknown.

Both 60 Vbeta primers and 13 Jbeta primers went into the PCR. Method: immunoSEQ multiplex PCR; TCRdb's copy keeps in-frame clones and lacks some. The data show some 130,000 clones, about 68% seen once. Germline V gene lookup returns CDR1 SGHRS and CDR2 YFSETQ. J was trimmed by 6 bases and V by 0 bases; bases with no gene match: 9. The CDR3 consists of 17 residues. Study findings and constraints: Reportedly, a later analysis found an Asian-associated ancestry cluster had fewer N-insertions than the approximately 640-donor mean.

This sequence originates from a human donor in good health. The chain combines TRBV5-1 with TRBJ2-5; the match to TRBD2 covers 12 bases. The specimen was PBMCs. The CDR3 coding sequence is TGCGCCAGCAGCTTGGCCGCTAGCGGGAGGGCCGGGAAGACCCAGTACTTC. This codes for CASSLAASGRAGKTQYF. Using reference TRBV5-1 and TRBJ2-5 for the parts outside the CDR3, the full variable domain is KAGVTQTPRYLIKTRGQQVTLSCSPISGHRSVSWYQQTPGQGLQFLFEYFSETQRNKGNFPGRFSGRQFSNSRSEMNVSTLELGDSALYLCASSLAASGRAGKTQYFGPGTRLLVL.